This TCR beta chain was profiled in a study of CD8 T cells in Susac syndrome. Study-wide context: There were over 5 sequenced Susac syndrome patients with active disease and under ten in remission. Study results and limitations: The authors found no clonal expansion in Susac syndrome CD4+ T cell repertoires.

After removal of 5 bases from V and 0 bases from J, the junction contained 5 bases not matched to a gene. The CDR3 loop spans 15 amino acids. A quantity of about 0.5 to 1 ug RNA underwent reverse transcription using random hexamers. TCRdb analysed the immunoSEQ multiplex PCR reads with MiXCR anew, one entry per CDR3 protein. The sample has about 94,000 distinct CDR3 sequences, over 90% seen once. Comment on this clonotype: As yet, its antigen is unknown.

The TCR sequence derives from a human donor with Susac syndrome. The chain links TRBV12-3 or TRBV12-4 to TRBJ2-3; 7 bases agree with TRBD1. The sample was CD4+ T cells from PBMCs. CDR3 in DNA: TGTGCCAGCAGTCGGACAGGAGTGAGCACAGATACGCAGTATTTT. Protein product: CASSRTGVSTDTQYF.